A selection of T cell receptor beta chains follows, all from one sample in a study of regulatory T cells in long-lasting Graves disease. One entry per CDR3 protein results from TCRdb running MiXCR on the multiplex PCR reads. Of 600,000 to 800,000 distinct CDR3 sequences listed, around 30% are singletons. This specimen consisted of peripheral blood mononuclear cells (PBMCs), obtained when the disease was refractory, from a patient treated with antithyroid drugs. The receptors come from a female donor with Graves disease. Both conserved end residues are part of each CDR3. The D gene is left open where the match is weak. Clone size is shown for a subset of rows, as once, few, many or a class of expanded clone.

CDR3: CASTEGGSGPQHF
DNA: TGTGCCAGCACCGAAGGGGGGTCGGGGCCCCAGCATTTT
J: TRBJ1-5
size: few
D: NA
V: TRBV12-3/TRBV12-4

CDR3: CASSYREPGNTIYF
DNA: TGTGCCAGCAGTTATCGCGAACCTGGAAACACCATATATTTT
J: TRBJ1-3
size: NA
D: NA
V: TRBV6-2/TRBV6-3

CDR3: CASSTSRRDRNKLSVRETQYF
DNA: TGTGCCAGCAGTACTTCCCGCCGGGACAGGAACAAACTTAGCGTAAGAGAGACCCAGTACTTC
J: TRBJ2-5
size: many
D: TRBD1
V: TRBV12-3/TRBV12-4

CDR3: CATSRDLGTGELFF
DNA: TGTGCCACCAGCAGAGATCTGGGGACCGGGGAGCTGTTTTTT
J: TRBJ2-2
size: NA
D: NA
V: TRBV15

CDR3: CASSRPYNEQFF
DNA: TGTGCCAGCAGTCGTCCGTACAATGAGCAGTTCTTC
J: TRBJ2-1
size: NA
D: NA
V: TRBV12-3/TRBV12-4

CDR3: CAITTDRNTEAFF
DNA: TGTGCCATCACCACAGACAGGAACACTGAAGCTTTCTTT
J: TRBJ1-1
size: once
D: NA
V: TRBV10-3

CDR3: CSAPQGLLAPPQETQYF
DNA: TGCAGTGCTCCCCAGGGGTTGTTAGCGCCCCCACAAGAGACCCAGTACTTC
J: TRBJ2-5
size: NA
D: NA
V: TRBV20-1

CDR3: CASSLALGQGDTEAFF
DNA: TGTGCCAGCAGCTTAGCCTTAGGGCAGGGGGACACTGAAGCTTTCTTT
J: TRBJ1-1
size: NA
D: TRBD1
V: TRBV7-9

CDR3: CASSPPRGRINSPLHF
DNA: TGTGCCAGCAGCCCCCCCCGAGGACGGATTAATTCACCCCTCCACTTT
J: TRBJ1-6
size: few
D: NA
V: TRBV27

CDR3: CASTSLASGTHEQYF
DNA: TGTGCCAGCACCTCTCTGGCTAGCGGGACCCACGAGCAGTACTTC
J: TRBJ2-7
size: NA
D: TRBD2
V: TRBV6-1

CDR3: CSAQPDGASPQHF
DNA: TGCAGTGCACAACCGGACGGAGCTTCGCCCCAGCATTTT
J: TRBJ1-5
size: NA
D: NA
V: TRBV20-1

CDR3: CASSPSDTEAFF
DNA: TGTGCCAGCAGTCCATCGGACACTGAAGCTTTCTTT
J: TRBJ1-1
size: many
D: NA
V: TRBV12-3/TRBV12-4

CDR3: CASSLDGVLSGNTIYF
DNA: TGCGCCAGCAGCTTGGATGGGGTTCTCTCTGGAAACACCATATATTTT
J: TRBJ1-3
size: NA
D: NA
V: TRBV5-1

CDR3: CASSTGLGDTQYF
DNA: TGTGCCAGCTCCACAGGACTGGGAGATACGCAGTATTTT
J: TRBJ2-3
size: NA
D: NA
V: TRBV18

CDR3: CSAWVGPYEQYF
DNA: TGCAGTGCTTGGGTGGGCCCGTACGAGCAGTACTTC
J: TRBJ2-7
size: NA
D: NA
V: TRBV20-1

CDR3: CASSLEYDQPQHF
DNA: TGTGCCAGCAGTTTAGAGTATGATCAGCCCCAGCATTTT
J: TRBJ1-5
size: many
D: NA
V: TRBV28

CDR3: CASSVERLNTEAFF
DNA: TGTGCCAGCAGTGTTGAACGGTTGAACACTGAAGCTTTCTTT
J: TRBJ1-1
size: NA
D: NA
V: TRBV6-1

CDR3: CSVATPNYGYTF
DNA: TGCAGCGTAGCGACACCTAACTATGGCTACACCTTC
J: TRBJ1-2
size: NA
D: NA
V: TRBV29-1

CDR3: CSVPANYGYTF
DNA: TGCAGCGTCCCTGCTAACTATGGCTACACCTTC
J: TRBJ1-2
size: NA
D: NA
V: TRBV29-1

CDR3: CAWSVQGGSTEAFF
DNA: TGTGCCTGGAGTGTACAGGGGGGGAGCACTGAAGCTTTCTTT
J: TRBJ1-1
size: NA
D: TRBD1
V: TRBV30

CDR3: CATGTGIAGELFF
DNA: TGTGCCACCGGGACAGGGATCGCCGGGGAGCTGTTTTTT
J: TRBJ2-2
size: NA
D: TRBD1
V: TRBV14

CDR3: CSVEGLDSYNSPLHF
DNA: TGCAGCGTTGAAGGCTTGGACAGTTATAATTCACCCCTCCACTTT
J: TRBJ1-6
size: few
D: NA
V: TRBV29-1

CDR3: CASSLSLGTLYGYTF
DNA: TGTGCCAGCAGTTTATCTCTGGGGACCCTCTATGGCTACACCTTC
J: TRBJ1-2
size: few
D: NA
V: TRBV27

CDR3: CASSFAGTSGYYEQYF
DNA: TGTGCCAGCAGCTTCGCCGGGACTAGCGGGTACTACGAGCAGTACTTC
J: TRBJ2-7
size: few
D: TRBD2
V: TRBV7-9

CDR3: CASSLRGLVYGYTF
DNA: TGTGCCAGCAGCTTAAGGGGGCTGGTCTATGGCTACACCTTC
J: TRBJ1-2
size: NA
D: TRBD1
V: TRBV11-2

CDR3: CASSSGTGGEQPQHF
DNA: TGCGCCAGCAGCTCGGGGACAGGGGGCGAACAGCCCCAGCATTTT
J: TRBJ1-5
size: few
D: TRBD1
V: TRBV5-1

CDR3: CAITGAGAVEAFF
DNA: TGTGCCATCACGGGTGCAGGGGCTGTTGAAGCTTTCTTT
J: TRBJ1-1
size: many
D: NA
V: TRBV10-3

CDR3: CASSTAQGQGVYGYTF
DNA: TGTGCCAGCAGCACCGCCCAAGGACAGGGAGTCTATGGCTACACCTTC
J: TRBJ1-2
size: NA
D: TRBD1
V: TRBV13

CDR3: CATAGIRDQPQHF
DNA: TGTGCCACCGCCGGGATCCGAGATCAGCCCCAGCATTTT
J: TRBJ1-5
size: NA
D: NA
V: TRBV19

CDR3: CSVGGSGSSYEQYF
DNA: TGCAGCGTTGGGGGGAGCGGGAGCTCCTACGAGCAGTACTTC
J: TRBJ2-7
size: NA
D: TRBD2
V: TRBV29-1

CDR3: CASSSYTGGTEAFF
DNA: TGCGCCAGCAGCTCGTATACAGGGGGAACTGAAGCTTTCTTT
J: TRBJ1-1
size: few
D: TRBD1
V: TRBV5-1

CDR3: CASSLAGQALPPLHF
DNA: TGTGCCAGCAGCTTGGCGGGGCAGGCCCTCCCACCCCTCCACTTT
J: TRBJ1-6
size: NA
D: NA
V: TRBV5-5

CDR3: CASAPYAGLEAFF
DNA: TGTGCCAGCGCCCCATACGCGGGCCTTGAAGCTTTCTTT
J: TRBJ1-1
size: few
D: NA
V: TRBV12-3/TRBV12-4

CDR3: CASSPPQGVLHF
DNA: TGTGCCAGCAGTCCTCCACAGGGGGTTCTGCATTTT
J: TRBJ1-5
size: many
D: TRBD1
V: TRBV28

CDR3: CASSQVLAGRYEQYF
DNA: TGCGCCAGCAGCCAAGTACTAGCGGGACGCTACGAGCAGTACTTC
J: TRBJ2-7
size: NA
D: TRBD2
V: TRBV28

CDR3: CASSGGGVEQYF
DNA: TGTGCCAGCAGCGGAGGAGGGGTCGAGCAGTACTTC
J: TRBJ2-7
size: few
D: NA
V: TRBV9

CDR3: CASSLGLVEETQYF
DNA: TGTGCCAGCAGCCTCGGACTGGTAGAAGAGACCCAGTACTTC
J: TRBJ2-5
size: many
D: NA
V: TRBV6-2/TRBV6-3

CDR3: CASSLRQGSGELFF
DNA: TGTGCCAGCAGTTTGCGACAGGGTTCCGGGGAGCTGTTTTTT
J: TRBJ2-2
size: few
D: TRBD1
V: TRBV7-2

CDR3: CASSLGYATYEQYF
DNA: TGTGCCAGCAGCTTAGGTTACGCTACCTACGAGCAGTACTTC
J: TRBJ2-7
size: many
D: NA
V: TRBV11-2